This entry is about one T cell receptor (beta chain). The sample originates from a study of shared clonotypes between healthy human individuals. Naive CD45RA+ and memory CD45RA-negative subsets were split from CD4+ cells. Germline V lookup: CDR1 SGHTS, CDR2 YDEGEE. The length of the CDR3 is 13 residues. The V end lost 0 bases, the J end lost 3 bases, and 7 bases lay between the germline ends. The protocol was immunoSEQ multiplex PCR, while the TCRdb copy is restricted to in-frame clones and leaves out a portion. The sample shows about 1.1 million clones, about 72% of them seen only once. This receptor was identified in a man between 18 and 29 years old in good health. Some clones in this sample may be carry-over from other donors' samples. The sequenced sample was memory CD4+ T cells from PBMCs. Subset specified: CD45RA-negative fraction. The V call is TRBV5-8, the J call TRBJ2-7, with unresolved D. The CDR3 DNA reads TGTGCCAGCAGCTTGGACAGACTCTACGAGCAGTACTTC. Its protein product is CASSLDRLYEQYF. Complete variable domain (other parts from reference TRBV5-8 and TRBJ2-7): EAGVTQSPTHLIKTRGQQATLRCSPISGHTSVYWYQQALGLGLQFLLWYDEGEERNRGNFPPRFSGRQFPNYSSELNVNALELEDSALYLCASSLDRLYEQYFGPGTRLTVT.